This T cell receptor (beta chain) was obtained from a study of blood T cell repertoires in COVID-19. V dropped 1 base and J dropped 7; count of bases not matched to a gene: 6. Per the germline V gene, CDR1 is LGHDT and CDR2 is YNNKEL (reference sequence). The CDR3 contains 14 residues. The protocol was immunoSEQ multiplex PCR, while the TCRdb copy is restricted to in-frame clones and leaves out a portion. This sample has more than 400,000 clones; around 91% occur once, and the top ten carry 0.55% to 0.75%. This receptor was taken from a man aged 18 to 35 who had recovered from COVID-19. Sequencing input: PBMCs or T cells enriched from blood (not recorded which). The chain has TRBV3-1 (or the pseudogene TRBV3-2) and TRBJ2-7; 8 positions agree with TRBD1. CDR3 nucleotides: TGTGCCAGCAGCCAAGTTAACCGACAGGGGGAGCAGTACTTC. Protein: CASSQVNRQGEQYF.